These 17 T cell receptor beta chains originate from one sample sequenced in a study of metastatic and nonmetastatic thyroid tumors. Treatment of any kind had been given to no patient before thyroid surgery. Through MiXCR, TCRdb re-clonotyped the PCR reads. The table lists around 35,000 clones, over 15% of them singletons. Input material: blood. The source is a female donor with papillary thyroid cancer or a benign thyroid nodule (not recorded which). Some clones in this sample may be carry-over from other donors' samples.

This clone was observed at least ten times. Here the CDR3 reads CASSEGVGGATDTQYF. The CDR3 DNA is TGTGCCAGCAGTGAAGGCGTCGGGGGGGCCACAGATACGCAGTATTTT. The chain links TRBV6-1 to TRBJ2-3, with TRBD2 matching 8 bases. After removal of 1 base from V and 2 bases from J, the junction contained 5 bases not matched to a gene. Looked up from germline, CDR1 is MNHNS and CDR2 is SASEGT. The CDR3 covers 16 residues.

Ten or more counts support this clone. The chain couples TRBV10-2 to TRBJ1-2; D is possibly TRBD1 (5 bases). The V gene lost 4 bases and the J gene lost 4 bases, with 13 bases spanning the gap. Germline CDR1 and CDR2: WSHSY and SAAADI. This CDR3 is built from 14 residues. As DNA, the CDR3 is TGCGCCAGCAGTGGTGGCGACAGCGTCTATGGCTACACCTTC. Protein: CASSGGDSVYGYTF.

In this sample, this clone turned up many times. This chain joins TRBV24-1 and TRBJ2-3, with D unresolved. This CDR3 spans 14 amino acids. The germline gives CDR1 KGHDR, CDR2 SFDVKD. V gave up 0 bases and J gave up 7 bases, with 10 bases separating them. DNA of the CDR3: TGTGCCACCAGTGATTTGTGGGGATCCTATACGCAGTATTTT. Protein sequence: CATSDLWGSYTQYF.

This clone was observed a handful of times. Here the CDR3 DNA reads TGTGCCAGCAGCTCGGGTGCCGGGCAGTACTTC. It is translated as CASSSGAGQYF. The J gene is TRBJ2-7, the V gene TRBV13, with D uncertain. V was clipped by 4 bases and J by 9 bases, with 10 bases between them. The CDR3 runs to 11 residues. Germline CDR1 is PRHDT and CDR2 is FYEKMQ (reference sequence).

A note on this clone: An end of the junction does not agree with germline; a read error may underlie this. CDR3 DNA: TGTGCCACCAGTGATTTCCGACGGGACTTCGTATCTGGGTCCAACGCCCTGACTTTC. It codes for CATSDFRRDFVSGSNALTF. V usage is TRBV24-1 and J usage is TRBJ2-6; D might be TRBD2 (6 bases). This CDR3 is built from 19 residues. The germline gives CDR1 KGHDR, CDR2 SFDVKD.

This clone was counted at least ten times. The chain recombines TRBV7-2 with TRBJ1-1; 10 nucleotides agree with TRBD1. This CDR3 has 15 residues. The germline V gene encodes CDR1 SGHTA and CDR2 FQGNSA. V dropped 5 bases and J dropped 5; count of bases not matched to a gene: 8. CDR3 residues: CASSKRQGAWTEAFF. The CDR3 DNA is TGTGCCAGCAGCAAGAGACAGGGGGCTTGGACTGAAGCTTTCTTT.

In its sample, this clone ranks as medium-sized. The genes are TRBV20-1 and TRBJ2-7; 11 nucleotides match TRBD1. Per germline, CDR1 DFQATT and CDR2 SNEGSKA (reference sequence). V dropped 5 bases and J dropped 5; count of bases not matched to a gene: 11. The CDR3 contains 15 residues. The CDR3 spells CSAVGRDRGANEQYF. The CDR3 DNA reads as TGCAGTGCTGTAGGCCGGGACAGGGGGGCAAACGAGCAGTACTTC.

This clone was observed once. J is TRBJ1-2 and V is TRBV11-2; 7 bases align to TRBD1. This CDR3 is 14 amino acids long. Germline V gene sequence: CDR1 SGHAT, CDR2 FQNNGV. The ends lost 5 bases at V and 2 bases at J; junction bases unmatched: 5. The CDR3 is CASSPGTANYGYTF. The CDR3 bases are TGTGCCAGCAGCCCGGGGACAGCGAACTATGGCTACACCTTC.

This clone was seen at least ten times. This chain joins TRBV7-9 and TRBJ1-4, with D perhaps matching TRBD1 (6 bases). Germline loops: CDR1 SEHNR, CDR2 FQNEAQ (reference sequence). V was clipped by 10 bases and J by 8 bases, with 11 bases between them. The CDR3 totals 11 residues. The chain's CDR3 is CATGAGEKLFF. The DNA for the CDR3 is TGTGCCACAGGGGCAGGGGAAAAACTGTTTTTT.

This clone has ten or more counts. J is TRBJ1-4 and V is TRBV5-6; TRBD1 agrees at 7 bases. The CDR3 covers 14 residues. Looked up from germline, CDR1 is SGHDT and CDR2 is YYEEEE. The V gene end was trimmed by 4 bases and the J gene end by 4 bases; junction bases not matched to a gene: 4. CDR3 coding DNA: TGTGCCAGCAGCCGGGGGACAGTTAATGAAAAACTGTTTTTT. Translated, it gives CASSRGTVNEKLFF.

The CDR3 region has the DNA TGTGCCAGCGACGACCCGGGGCACGAGCAGTACTTC. Translation: CASDDPGHEQYF. The genes are TRBV6-1 and TRBJ2-7; D possibly matches TRBD1 or TRBD2 (5 bases each). The germline V gene has CDR1 MNHNS and CDR2 SASEGT. The CDR3 is made up of 12 amino acids. V lost 8 bases and J lost 5, with 13 bases in between.

This clone was seen many times. The chain uses TRBV28 and TRBJ1-1; 7 bases agree with TRBD1. Germline CDR1 and CDR2: MDHEN and SYDVKM. V dropped 5 bases and J dropped 3; count of bases not matched to a gene: 12. The CDR3 consists of 16 residues. The CDR3 DNA reads TGTGCCAGCAGTCGGCCCCCAGACAGGGAGCACACTGAAGCTTTCTTT. Residues: CASSRPPDREHTEAFF.

This clone occurred a few times. The chain employs TRBV9 and TRBJ2-2, with 11 positions matching TRBD2. Trimming cost V 2 bases and J 7 bases; bases outside gene matches: 16. Germline V gene data show CDR1 as SGDLS and CDR2 as YYNGEE. The length of the CDR3 is 19 residues. The CDR3 spells CASSVGLAGGSGAIGELFF. The CDR3 region has the DNA TGTGCCAGCAGCGTTGGGCTAGCGGGGGGCTCGGGTGCAATCGGGGAGCTGTTTTTT.

This clone has ten or more counts. The chain couples TRBV15 to TRBJ2-7, with a tentative D call TRBD2 (6 bases). The ends were cut back, 1 base at V and 5 bases at J, with 15 bases in the middle. The CDR3 consists of 15 residues. Per the germline V gene, CDR1 is LNHNV and CDR2 is YYDKDF (reference sequence). This CDR3 reads CATSRGGTGADEQYF. In DNA, the CDR3 is TGTGCCACCAGCAGAGGGGGAACGGGAGCGGACGAGCAGTACTTC.

This clone was seen many times. The CDR3: CASRPENSPLHF. The CDR3 region has the DNA TGCGCCAGCAGGCCGGAAAATTCACCCCTCCACTTT. The V call is TRBV10-2, the J call TRBJ1-6; no clear D gene. CDR1 and CDR2 (germline): WSHSY, SAAADI. V gave up 6 bases and J gave up 7 bases, with 7 bases separating them. CDR3 length: 12 amino acids.

In regard to this clone: At one boundary the junction diverges from the germline segment, which might be a read error. The chain joins TRBV5-1 to TRBJ2-7; D is unclear. The CDR3 sequence is 16 residues long. Germline values: CDR1 SGHRS, CDR2 YFSETQ. The CDR3 reads CASSLGALGLGDPSSF. The CDR3 DNA is TGCGCCAGCAGCTTGGGGGCCCTAGGTTTGGGCGACCCCTCTTCCTTC. The full variable domain, its missing parts supplied by reference TRBV5-1 and TRBJ2-7, is KAGVTQTPRYLIKTRGQQVTLSCSPISGHRSVSWYQQTPGQGLQFLFEYFSETQRNKGNFPGRFSGRQFSNSRSEMNVSTLELGDSALYLCASSLGALGLGDPSSFGPGTRLTVT.

The V and J genes are TRBV7-6 and TRBJ2-7; possible D gene TRBD1, 5 bases. Per germline, CDR1 SGHVS and CDR2 FNYEAQ. The CDR3 sequence is 13 residues long. The germline V and J ends were trimmed by 1 base and 7 bases, with 11 bases remaining between them. The CDR3 nucleotides are TGTGCCAGCAGCTTAGGGGGCCGCCTGGAGCAGTACTTC. Its translation: CASSLGGRLEQYF. The complete variable domain, with remaining parts taken from reference TRBV7-6 and TRBJ2-7, reads GAGVSQSPRYKVTKRGQDVALRCDPISGHVSLYWYRQALGQGPEFLTYFNYEAQQDKSGLPNDRFSAERPEGSISTLTIQRTEQRDSAMYRCASSLGGRLEQYFGPGTRLTVT.